The 8 T cell receptor beta chains listed next were all sequenced from one sample in a study of beta chain features in type 1 diabetes. Since all of the isolated RNA was reverse transcribed, expressed TCRB transcripts were what got sequenced. Produced via immunoSEQ multiplex PCR; TCRdb's table is partial and in-frame only. The sample yields some 410,000 clones, about 10% seen once. The sample was naive CD4+ T cells from blood. The receptors here all came from a woman under 30 in good health.

The sample holds a few counts of this clone. The chain is built from TRBV11-3 and TRBJ2-1; D gene unclear. The CDR3 totals 15 residues. V was shortened by 5 bases and J by 5 bases, with 16 bases between the two germline ends. CDR1 is SGHNT and CDR2 is YENEEA in the germline V gene. The CDR3 sequence is CASSHAPGGDNEQFF. The CDR3 DNA is TGTGCCAGCAGCCACGCTCCGGGCGGAGACAATGAGCAGTTCTTC. The full variable domain, completed using reference TRBV11-3 and TRBJ2-1, is EAGVVQSPRYKIIEKKQPVAFWCNPISGHNTLYWYLQNLGQGPELLIRYENEEAVDDSQLPKDRFSAERLKGVDSTLKIQPAELGDSAVYLCASSHAPGGDNEQFFGPGTRLTVL.

This clone was detected only a few times. The CDR3 is CSASRVYEQYF. CDR3 DNA sequence: TGCAGTGCTAGTCGAGTTTACGAGCAGTACTTC. J is TRBJ2-7 and V is TRBV20-1; D is uncertain. CDR1 DFQATT and CDR2 SNEGSKA come from the germline V gene (reference sequence). The germline V and J ends were trimmed by 3 bases and 4 bases, with 7 bases remaining between them. The CDR3 is 11 amino acids.

The table lists this clone with a few counts. The V and J genes are TRBV27 and TRBJ2-6; tentatively, D is TRBD2 (5 bases). The CDR3 sequence is 19 residues long. Trimming took off 6 bases at V and 2 bases at J, with 23 bases between the two ends. The V gene's germline CDR1 is MNHEY and CDR2 SMNVEV (reference sequence). CDR3 in DNA: TGTGCCAGCAGGAAACTAGGACCGGGAATCAAGCCTGGGGCCAACGTCCTGACTTTC. Amino acids: CASRKLGPGIKPGANVLTF. Using reference TRBV27 and TRBJ2-6 for the parts outside the CDR3, the full variable domain is EAQVTQNPRYLITVTGKKLTVTCSQNMNHEYMSWYRQDPGLGLRQIYYSMNVEVTDKGDVPEGYKVSRKEKRNFPLILESPSPNQTSLYFCASRKLGPGIKPGANVLTFGAGSRLTVL.

The gene calls are TRBV7-3 and TRBJ2-3, with 8 positions matching TRBD2. The CDR3 runs to 15 residues. CDR1 is SGHTA and CDR2 is FQGTGA in the germline V gene. The V and J ends lost 6 bases and 2 bases, in that order; junction bases with no gene match: 7. The CDR3 spells CASRQRLANTDTQYF. The DNA for the CDR3 is TGTGCCAGCAGACAACGACTAGCGAACACAGATACGCAGTATTTT.

This rearrangement joins TRBV28 to TRBJ1-3, with no clear D. This CDR3 comprises 15 residues. V shed 2 bases and J shed 0 bases, with 8 bases lying between them. CDR1 MDHEN and CDR2 SYDVKM come from the germline V gene. This chain's CDR3 is CASSLAAPSGNTIYF. The CDR3 bases are TGTGCCAGCAGTTTAGCAGCACCCTCTGGAAACACCATATATTTT.

The rearrangement links TRBV7-2 to TRBJ2-7; the match to TRBD2 covers 10 bases. Trimming cost V 3 bases and J 2 bases; bases outside gene matches: 7. The germline gives CDR1 SGHTA, CDR2 FQGNSA. The CDR3 is made up of 16 amino acids. CDR3 in DNA: TGTGCCAGCAGCTTCATGCTAGCGGGGGTTCCCTACGAGCAGTACTTC. Its translation: CASSFMLAGVPYEQYF. Full variable domain (outside the CDR3, taken from reference TRBV7-2 and TRBJ2-7): GAGVSQSPSNKVTEKGKDVELRCDPISGHTALYWYRQSLGQGLEFLIYFQGNSAPDKSGLPSDRFSAERTGGSVSTLTIQRTQQEDSAVYLCASSFMLAGVPYEQYFGPGTRLTVT.

The J gene is TRBJ1-2, the V gene TRBV4-1, with D uncertain. V lost 1 base and J 8 bases, leaving 11 bases between the germline ends. This CDR3 is built from 13 residues. From germline, CDR1 is MGHRA and CDR2 YSYEKL. This CDR3 is CASSQARGWGYTF. In nucleotides, the CDR3 is TGCGCCAGCAGCCAAGCCCGGGGTTGGGGCTACACCTTC.

This clone occurred a few times. The gene calls are TRBV30 and TRBJ2-1; D is undetermined. CDR1 and CDR2 from the germline V gene are GTSNPN and SVGIG (reference sequence). The CDR3 contains 13 residues. V gave up 6 bases and J gave up 4 bases, with 13 bases separating them. CDR3 DNA sequence: TGTGCCTGTTCCCCCGGCCTTTACAATGAGCAGTTCTTC. Its protein product is CACSPGLYNEQFF.